Reported below is one TCR beta chain. The data are from a study of early T cells in non-severe SARS-CoV-2 infection. Unique molecular identifiers tagged individual cDNA molecules. TCRdb re-derived calls from the 5' RACE reads in MiXCR, one entry per CDR3 protein. The top ten clones hold less than 7% of a sample with tens of thousands of distinct CDR3 sequences, about 15% of them seen once. The CDR3 contains 13 residues. Germline V gene lookup returns CDR1 SGDLS and CDR2 YYNGEE. The V end lost 1 base, the J end lost 4 bases, and 8 bases lay between the germline ends. The chain employs TRBV9 and TRBJ2-5, with no clear D. The sample taken for sequencing was whole blood. The TCR originated in an adult who was a healthcare worker with PCR-confirmed SARS-CoV-2 infection or an uninfected control (not recorded which). The CDR3 DNA sequence: TGTGCCAGCAGCGTACTCGTGGGAGAGACCCAGTACTTC. It yields the protein CASSVLVGETQYF. Full variable domain (rest looked up from reference TRBV9 and TRBJ2-5): DSGVTQTPKHLITATGQRVTLRCSPRSGDLSVYWYQQSLDQGLQFLIQYYNGEERAKGNILERFSAQQFPDLHSELNLSSLELGDSALYFCASSVLVGETQYFGPGTRLLVL.